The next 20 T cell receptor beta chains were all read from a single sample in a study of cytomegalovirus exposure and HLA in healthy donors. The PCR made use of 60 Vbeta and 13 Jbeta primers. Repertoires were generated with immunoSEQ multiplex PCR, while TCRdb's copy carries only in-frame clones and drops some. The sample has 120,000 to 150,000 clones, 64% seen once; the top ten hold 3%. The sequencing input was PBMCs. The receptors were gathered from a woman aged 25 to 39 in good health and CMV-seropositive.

The CDR3 here is CASSRRTATGNTIYF. The CDR3 DNA reads TGTGCCAGCAGTCGAAGGACAGCCACTGGAAACACCATATATTTT. V is TRBV2 and J is TRBJ1-3; a weak D match, TRBD1 (6 bases). Germline-derived CDR1 and CDR2 are SNHLY and FYNNEI. This CDR3 is built from 15 residues. V was cut by 5 bases and J by 2 bases, with 13 bases left in between.

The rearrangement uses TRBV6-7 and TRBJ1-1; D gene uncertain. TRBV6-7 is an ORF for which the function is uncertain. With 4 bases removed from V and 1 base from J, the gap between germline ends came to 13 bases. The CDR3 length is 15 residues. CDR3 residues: CASSLIRISNTEAFF. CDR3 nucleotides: TGTGCCAGCAGTTTAATCAGAATTTCGAACACTGAAGCTTTCTTT.

CDR3 residues: CASRGDSRTQYF. CDR3 DNA: TGTGCCAGCAGAGGGGACTCTCGGACCCAGTACTTC. The rearrangement links TRBV6-1 to TRBJ2-5, with D possibly being TRBD2 (6 bases). V shed 6 bases and J shed 7 bases, with 12 bases lying between them. Germline V lookup: CDR1 MNHNS, CDR2 SASEGT. The CDR3 totals 12 residues.

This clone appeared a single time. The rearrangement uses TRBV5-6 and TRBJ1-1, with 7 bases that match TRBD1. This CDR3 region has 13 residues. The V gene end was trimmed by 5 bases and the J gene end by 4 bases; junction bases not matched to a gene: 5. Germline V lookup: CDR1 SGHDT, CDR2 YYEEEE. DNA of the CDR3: TGTGCCAGCAGGCGTAACAGGGGCACTGAAGCTTTCTTT. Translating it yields CASRRNRGTEAFF.

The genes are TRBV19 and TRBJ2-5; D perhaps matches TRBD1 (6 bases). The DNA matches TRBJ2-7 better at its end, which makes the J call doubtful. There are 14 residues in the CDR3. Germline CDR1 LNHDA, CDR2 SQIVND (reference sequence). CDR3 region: CASSLQGRPYEQYF. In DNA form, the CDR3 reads TGTGCCAGTAGTCTACAGGGACGTCCCTACGAGCAGTACTTC.

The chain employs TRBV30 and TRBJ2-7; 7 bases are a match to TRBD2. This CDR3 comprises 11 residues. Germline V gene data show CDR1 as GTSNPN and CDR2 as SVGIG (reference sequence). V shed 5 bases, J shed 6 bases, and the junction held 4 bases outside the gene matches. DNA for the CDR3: TGTGCCTGGGGATGGGGGGGCGAGCAGTACTTC. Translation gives CAWGWGGEQYF.

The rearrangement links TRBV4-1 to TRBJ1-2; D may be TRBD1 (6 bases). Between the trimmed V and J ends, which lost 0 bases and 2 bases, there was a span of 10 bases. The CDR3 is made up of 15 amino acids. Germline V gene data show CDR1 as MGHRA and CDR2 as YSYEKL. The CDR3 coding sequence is TGCGCCAGCAGCCAAGAGTTTACAGGGAACTATGGCTACACCTTC. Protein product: CASSQEFTGNYGYTF.

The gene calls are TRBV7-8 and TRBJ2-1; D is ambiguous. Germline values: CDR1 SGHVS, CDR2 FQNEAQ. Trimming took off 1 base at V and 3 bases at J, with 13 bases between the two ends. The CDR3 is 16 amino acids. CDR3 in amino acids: CASSLDPWPIYNEQFF. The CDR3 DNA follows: TGTGCCAGCAGCTTAGACCCCTGGCCCATCTACAATGAGCAGTTCTTC.

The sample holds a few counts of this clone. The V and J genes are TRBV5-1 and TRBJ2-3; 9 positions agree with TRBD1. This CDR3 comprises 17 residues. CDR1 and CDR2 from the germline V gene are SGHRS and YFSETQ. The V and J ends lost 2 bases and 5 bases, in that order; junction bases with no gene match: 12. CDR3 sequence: CASSLRGRDRVKDTQYF. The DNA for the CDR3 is TGCGCCAGCAGCTTAAGGGGCCGGGACAGGGTCAAAGATACGCAGTATTTT.

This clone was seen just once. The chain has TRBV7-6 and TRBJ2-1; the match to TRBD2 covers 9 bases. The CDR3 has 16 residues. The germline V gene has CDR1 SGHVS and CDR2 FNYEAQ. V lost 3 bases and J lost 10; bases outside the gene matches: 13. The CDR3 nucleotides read TGTGCCAGCAGCTTCCAGCCCGGGCTAGCGGGAAACGAGCAGTTCTTC. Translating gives CASSFQPGLAGNEQFF.

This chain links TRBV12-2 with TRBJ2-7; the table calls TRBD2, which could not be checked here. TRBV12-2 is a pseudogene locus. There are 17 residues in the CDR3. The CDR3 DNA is TGTGCAAGTCGCCCGACCCTGCGGCAGAGAGGCCCCTACGAGCAGTACTTC. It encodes CASRPTLRQRGPYEQYF.

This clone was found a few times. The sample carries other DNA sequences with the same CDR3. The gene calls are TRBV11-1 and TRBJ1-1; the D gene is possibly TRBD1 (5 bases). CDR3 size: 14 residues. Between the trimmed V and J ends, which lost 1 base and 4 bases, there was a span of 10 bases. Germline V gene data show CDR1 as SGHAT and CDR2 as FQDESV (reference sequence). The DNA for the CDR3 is TGTGCCAGCAGCTTAGGGAGGGGACCCACTGAAGCTTTCTTT. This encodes CASSLGRGPTEAFF.

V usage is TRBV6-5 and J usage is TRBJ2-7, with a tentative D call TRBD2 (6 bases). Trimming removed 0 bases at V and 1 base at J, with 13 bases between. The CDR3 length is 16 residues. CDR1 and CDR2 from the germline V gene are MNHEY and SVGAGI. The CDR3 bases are TGTGCCAGCAGTTACTCTGCGGGGATTCAATCCTACGAGCAGTACTTC. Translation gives CASSYSAGIQSYEQYF.

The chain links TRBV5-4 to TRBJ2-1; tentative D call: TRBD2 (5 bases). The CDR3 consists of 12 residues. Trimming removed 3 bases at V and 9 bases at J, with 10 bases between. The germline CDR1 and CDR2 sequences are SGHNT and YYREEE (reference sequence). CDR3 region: CASSSSHSEQFF. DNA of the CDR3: TGTGCCAGCAGCTCTAGCCACAGTGAGCAGTTCTTC.

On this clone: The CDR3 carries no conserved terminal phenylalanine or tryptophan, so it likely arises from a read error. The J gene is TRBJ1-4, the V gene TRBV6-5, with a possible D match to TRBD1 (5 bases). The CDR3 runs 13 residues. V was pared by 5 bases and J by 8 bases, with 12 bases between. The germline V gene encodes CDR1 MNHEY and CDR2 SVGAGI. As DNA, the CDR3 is TGTGCCAGCAGTACGGGGGGTTGGGAAAAACTGTTTGTT. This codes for CASSTGGWEKLFV.

CDR3 DNA sequence: TGTGCCTGGAGTGTAGGGAACAGGGCGCAGTACTTC. This sequence encodes CAWSVGNRAQYF. The chain has TRBV30 and TRBJ2-7; weak D call: TRBD1 (6 bases). Germline CDR1 and CDR2: GTSNPN and SVGIG (reference sequence). There are 12 residues in the CDR3. V was shortened by 0 bases and J by 9 bases, with 12 bases between the two germline ends.

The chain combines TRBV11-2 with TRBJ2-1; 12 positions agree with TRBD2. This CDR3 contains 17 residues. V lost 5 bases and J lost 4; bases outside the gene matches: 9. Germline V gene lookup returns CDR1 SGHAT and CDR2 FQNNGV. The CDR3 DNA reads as TGTGCCAGCAGCCCAGGACTAGCGGGGAGATATTACAATGAGCAGTTCTTC. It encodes CASSPGLAGRYYNEQFF.

The CDR3 protein is CASRTTHSYEQYF. For the CDR3, the DNA is TGTGCCAGCAGGACTACCCACTCCTACGAGCAGTACTTC. The rearrangement joins TRBV27 to TRBJ2-5; possible D gene TRBD2, 5 bases. The J call may not be correct, given that the DNA end is closer to TRBJ2-7. The germline CDR1 and CDR2 sequences are MNHEY and SMNVEV (reference sequence). The CDR3 has 13 amino acids.

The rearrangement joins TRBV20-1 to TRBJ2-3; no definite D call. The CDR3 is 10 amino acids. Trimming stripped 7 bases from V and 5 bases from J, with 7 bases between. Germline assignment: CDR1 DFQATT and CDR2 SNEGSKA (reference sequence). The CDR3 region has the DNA TGCAGTGGGGCAAAAGATACGCAGTATTTT. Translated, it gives CSGAKDTQYF.

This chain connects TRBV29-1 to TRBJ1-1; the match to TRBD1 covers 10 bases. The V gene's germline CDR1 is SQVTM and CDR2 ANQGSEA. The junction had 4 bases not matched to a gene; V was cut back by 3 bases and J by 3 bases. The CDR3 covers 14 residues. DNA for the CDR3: TGCAGCGTTGAGACAGGGGGCGGCTACACTGAAGCTTTCTTT. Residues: CSVETGGGYTEAFF.